This record covers a single TCR beta chain. Authors' methods: For nucleated cells, counts were estimated from reference gene primer amplification. TCRdb keeps only in-frame clones here, not all; method: immunoSEQ multiplex PCR. V, J and clone size derive from that table, while D and trimming were established from the DNA sequence. Of 65,000 to 85,000 clones listed, about four fifths are singletons. The data stem from a study of blood T cell repertoires in COVID-19. In the study overall: From the United States, Italy and Spain came samples of acute and convalescent COVID-19. T cells, B-cell-depleted T cells, or PBMCs supplied cDNA or gDNA.

V gave up 3 bases and J gave up 5 bases; unmatched junction bases: 8. Germline CDR1 is MGHRA and CDR2 is YSYEKL. The length of the CDR3 is 15 residues. The chain links TRBV4-1 to TRBJ2-5; the match to TRBD1 covers 8 bases. The sequence derives from a human donor in a cohort sampled during active COVID-19. Sequencing used peripheral blood. DNA for the CDR3: TGCGCCAGCAGCCATTTTCAGGGGGCTGTGGAGACCCAGTACTTC. It codes for CASSHFQGAVETQYF.